Listed here are 25 T cell receptor beta chains from one sample, sequenced in a study of shared clonotypes between healthy human individuals. Naive CD8 cells, CD45RO-negative and positively selected for CCR7, excluded terminally differentiated effector memory CD45RA+ cells. This table comes from immunoSEQ multiplex PCR, and its TCRdb copy is limited to in-frame clones, with some not included. The table lists around 600,000 clones, 85% to 95% of them singletons. Input material: naive CD8+ T cells sorted from blood. Receptors originate from a woman aged 25 to 39 in good health.

In this sample, this clone turned up once. This sequence joins TRBV7-7 and TRBJ2-1; 11 bases line up with TRBD2. In germline, CDR1 is SSHAT, CDR2 FNYEAQ (reference sequence). V was clipped by 5 bases and J by 8 bases; unmatched bases: 11. The length of the CDR3 is 16 residues. The CDR3 DNA is TGTGCCAGCAGCCCTATTAGCCTAGCGGGAGGTTATGAGCAGTTCTTC. As protein: CASSPISLAGGYEQFF.

The J gene is TRBJ2-5, the V gene TRBV27; 7 nucleotides align to TRBD2. CDR1 is MNHEY and CDR2 is SMNVEV in the germline V gene (reference sequence). Trimming cost V 6 bases and J 11 bases; bases outside gene matches: 12. The CDR3 length is 13 residues. The CDR3: CASRPGGSLVQYF. The CDR3 coding sequence is TGTGCCAGCAGGCCGGGCGGGAGTCTCGTGCAGTACTTC.

This clone was counted once. The chain links TRBV5-1 to TRBJ2-7; 8 bases are a match to TRBD1. The CDR3 extends over 15 amino acids. Germline CDR1 SGHRS, CDR2 YFSETQ. V lost 4 bases to trimming and J lost 6 bases; unmatched junction nucleotides: 12. CDR3 sequence reads: CASSLDREEVLEQYF. CDR3 bases: TGCGCCAGCAGCCTGGACAGGGAAGAAGTCCTCGAGCAGTACTTC.

This clone came up a few times. This chain connects TRBV13 to TRBJ1-3; maybe TRBD1 (6 bases). V lost 5 bases to trimming and J lost 0 bases, with 14 bases between them. This CDR3 is built from 16 residues. Germline V gene sequence: CDR1 PRHDT, CDR2 FYEKMQ (reference sequence). The CDR3 DNA reads as TGTGCCAGCAGCCTAACAGGGCCGAGCTCTGGAAACACCATATATTTT. Protein product: CASSLTGPSSGNTIYF.

J is TRBJ2-2 and V is TRBV28; tentative D call: TRBD2 (7 bases). Germline V gene sequence: CDR1 MDHEN, CDR2 SYDVKM. CDR3 length: 18 amino acids. Trimming cost V 5 bases and J 3 bases, with 22 bases left between them. CDR3: CASSPILGGPFDTGELFF. DNA for the CDR3: TGTGCCAGCAGTCCAATCCTGGGGGGGCCCTTTGACACCGGGGAGCTGTTTTTT.

The CDR3 protein is CASSLDRVWSTQYF. CDR3 in DNA: TGTGCCAGCAGCTTGGATCGGGTTTGGAGCACCCAGTACTTC. The chain recombines TRBV5-5 with TRBJ2-5, with D hard to call. This CDR3 region has 14 residues. CDR1 and CDR2 from the germline V gene are SGHKS and YYEKEE (reference sequence). Trimming cost V 0 bases and J 8 bases, with 14 bases left between them.

The chain has TRBV5-1 and TRBJ1-2; 7 bases fit TRBD1. CDR1 is SGHRS, CDR2 YFSETQ, per germline. V gave up 0 bases and J gave up 0 bases; unmatched junction bases: 8. The CDR3 has 17 residues. The CDR3, as DNA: TGCGCCAGCAGCTTGGTGGGAGGGGGCGAGGCTAACTATGGCTACACCTTC. This gives the protein CASSLVGGGEANYGYTF.

This chain links TRBV4-1 with TRBJ2-7, with TRBD2 matching 8 bases. Trimming took 1 base from V and 2 from J; bases not matched to a gene: 7. Germline values: CDR1 MGHRA, CDR2 YSYEKL. The CDR3 has 16 amino acids. As DNA, the CDR3 is TGCGCCAGCAGCCAAGGGTGGGCGGGAGGAACCTACGAGCAGTACTTC. Encoded protein: CASSQGWAGGTYEQYF.

Turning to this clone: This specimen includes other DNA sequences encoding the same CDR3. V is TRBV6-1 and J is TRBJ1-2, with D possibly TRBD1 on 6 matching bases. Per the germline V gene, CDR1 is MNHNS and CDR2 is SASEGT. This CDR3 spans 12 amino acids. Deletions cut 3 bases from V and 5 bases from J, with 7 bases between. The CDR3 DNA is TGTGCCAGCAGTGAGGACAGTTATGGCTACACCTTC. It codes for CASSEDSYGYTF.

V and J are TRBV28 and TRBJ2-5, with TRBD1 identical over 8 bases. Germline V gene lookup returns CDR1 MDHEN and CDR2 SYDVKM. The CDR3 spans 13 residues. The V segment lost 4 bases and the J segment 3 bases; nucleotides outside the gene matches: 1. CDR3 sequence: CASSSTGEETQYF. DNA of the CDR3: TGTGCCAGCAGTTCGACAGGGGAAGAGACCCAGTACTTC.

This chain connects TRBV7-8 to TRBJ1-1, with D perhaps TRBD1 (6 bases). The CDR3 runs to 14 residues. The ends were cut back, 7 bases at V and 5 bases at J, with 17 bases in the middle. The germline V gene encodes CDR1 SGHVS and CDR2 FQNEAQ. CDR3 sequence: CASNERGGETEAFF. The CDR3 DNA reads TGTGCCAGCAACGAGAGGGGGGGTGAGACTGAAGCTTTCTTT.

The rearrangement links TRBV5-4 to TRBJ2-1, with D unresolved. This CDR3 comprises 13 residues. Trimming shortened V by 4 bases and J by 2 bases, and 7 bases separated the two germline ends. CDR1 is SGHNT, CDR2 YYREEE, per germline (reference sequence). The CDR3 spells CASSIATYNEQFF. The CDR3 coding sequence is TGTGCCAGCAGCATAGCTACCTACAATGAGCAGTTCTTC.

This clone is a singleton in its sample. The chain carries TRBV19 and TRBJ2-3; D ambiguous. Germline CDR1 reads LNHDA; CDR2 reads SQIVND (reference sequence). Trimming removed 7 bases from V and 0 bases from J, with 11 bases in between. The CDR3 totals 14 residues. CDR3 in DNA: TGTGCCAGTAAGGACGCCTCTAGCACAGATACGCAGTATTTT. Protein product: CASKDASSTDTQYF.

CDR3 loop: CASSPSWSPDFSYEQYF. CDR3 DNA: TGTGCCAGCAGTCCCTCGTGGAGTCCGGACTTCTCCTACGAGCAGTACTTC. V gene TRBV27 combines with J gene TRBJ2-7, with D possibly TRBD2 on 5 matching bases. This CDR3 contains 17 residues. Deletions cut 5 bases from V and 0 bases from J, with 20 bases between. Germline CDR1 and CDR2: MNHEY and SMNVEV (reference sequence).

V usage is TRBV9 and J usage is TRBJ2-2; TRBD2 is a possible D gene (5 bases). The germline V gene has CDR1 SGDLS and CDR2 YYNGEE. Trimming cost V 7 bases and J 6 bases, with 10 bases left between them. The CDR3 sequence is 12 residues long. The CDR3 coding sequence is TGTGCCAGCTCTCCGGAGGCCGGGGAGCTGTTTTTT. Translated, it gives CASSPEAGELFF.

V is TRBV5-4 and J is TRBJ2-6; D not certain. Germline CDR1 reads SGHNT; CDR2 reads YYREEE (reference sequence). V shed 6 bases and J shed 0 bases, with 10 bases lying between them. This CDR3 contains 15 residues. The CDR3 is CASTPQTSGANVLTF. As DNA, the CDR3 is TGTGCCAGCACTCCCCAGACCTCTGGGGCCAACGTCCTGACTTTC.

The table lists this clone with a count of one. CDR3 in amino acids: CAWTSDFVVQFF. The CDR3 DNA reads as TGTGCCTGGACCTCGGACTTCGTCGTGCAGTTCTTC. This chain connects TRBV30 to TRBJ2-1; D is perhaps TRBD2 (5 bases). Between the trimmed V and J ends, which lost 4 bases and 12 bases, there was a span of 16 bases. Germline CDR1 GTSNPN, CDR2 SVGIG (reference sequence). The CDR3 is 12 residues long. Full variable domain (remainder filled in from reference TRBV30 and TRBJ2-1): SQTIHQWPATLVQPVGSPLSLECTVEGTSNPNLYWYRQAAGRGLQLLFYSVGIGQISSEVPQNLSASRPQDRQFILSSKKLLLSDSGFYLCAWTSDFVVQFFGPGTRLTVL.

Comments on this clone: The identical CDR3 is also encoded by other nucleotide sequences in the sample. This chain uses TRBV7-9 with TRBJ2-3; possibly TRBD1 or TRBD2 for D (7 bases each). The CDR3 has 15 amino acids. In germline, CDR1 is SEHNR, CDR2 FQNEAQ (reference sequence). V lost 1 base to trimming and J lost 3 bases, with 11 bases between them. The CDR3: CASSLGQGLTDTQYF. For the CDR3, the DNA is TGTGCCAGCAGCTTAGGACAGGGACTAACAGATACGCAGTATTTT. Filled out from reference TRBV7-9 and TRBJ2-3, the complete variable domain reads DTGVSQNPRHKITKRGQNVTFRCDPISEHNRLYWYRQTLGQGPEFLTYFQNEAQLEKSRLLSDRFSAERPKGSFSTLEIQRTEQGDSAMYLCASSLGQGLTDTQYFGPGTRLTVL.

The CDR3 nucleotides read TGCGCCAGCAGCCAAGATCCAAGGGATACGCAGTATTTT. It translates to CASSQDPRDTQYF. V usage is TRBV4-1 and J usage is TRBJ2-3; D unresolved. CDR1 and CDR2 from the germline V gene are MGHRA and YSYEKL. V was trimmed by 0 bases and J by 6 bases, leaving 7 bases between them. The CDR3 is 13 amino acids.

J is TRBJ2-6 and V is TRBV15; TRBD1 is a possible D gene (5 bases). The V and J ends lost 1 base and 0 bases respectively, with 16 bases between them. The CDR3 totals 19 residues. Germline loops: CDR1 LNHNV, CDR2 YYDKDF (reference sequence). This chain's CDR3 is CATSRGSTVIFSGANVLTF. The CDR3 coding sequence is TGTGCCACCAGCAGAGGATCGACAGTGATTTTCTCTGGGGCCAACGTCCTGACTTTC.

The sample holds one count of this clone. At the DNA level, this CDR3 is encoded by other sequences in the same sample as well. The chain links TRBV7-9 to TRBJ2-2; unclear D gene. The length of the CDR3 is 12 residues. CDR1 is SEHNR, CDR2 FQNEAQ, per germline (reference sequence). V lost 4 bases to trimming and J lost 3 bases, with 3 bases between them. Here the CDR3 reads CASSSDTGELFF. For the CDR3, the DNA is TGTGCCAGCAGCTCGGACACCGGGGAGCTGTTTTTT.

V gene TRBV5-4 combines with J gene TRBJ2-7; 8 bases match TRBD2. Trimming at V came to 1 base and at J to 2 bases, leaving 11 bases not matched to a gene. CDR3 size: 17 residues. CDR1 and CDR2 (germline): SGHNT, YYREEE (reference sequence). The CDR3 region has the DNA TGTGCCAGCAGCTTGTCCCCTTTCACGGGAGGGCCCTACGAGCAGTACTTC. This sequence encodes CASSLSPFTGGPYEQYF.

The chain joins TRBV7-6 to TRBJ2-1; TRBD2 matches at 8 bases. Trimming at V came to 4 bases and at J to 5 bases, leaving 10 bases not matched to a gene. CDR1 is SGHVS, CDR2 FNYEAQ, per germline. This CDR3 comprises 16 residues. The CDR3 is CASSSDPRLANNEQFF. The DNA of the CDR3 is TGTGCCAGCAGCTCCGATCCTAGACTAGCGAACAATGAGCAGTTCTTC.

The chain combines TRBV6-5 with TRBJ2-3; D gene uncertain. V lost 8 bases to trimming and J lost 5 bases, with 8 bases between them. The CDR3 contains 11 residues. The V gene's germline CDR1 is MNHEY and CDR2 SVGAGI. The CDR3 loop reads CASSSIDTQYF. CDR3 nucleotides: TGTGCCAGCTCTAGTATAGATACGCAGTATTTT.

The rearrangement uses TRBV6-1 and TRBJ1-3; D is undetermined. The V and J ends lost 0 bases and 0 bases respectively, with 12 bases between them. CDR3 length: 17 residues. CDR1 and CDR2 (germline): MNHNS, SASEGT. CDR3 loop: CASSEAPGGTSGNTIYF. CDR3 DNA: TGTGCCAGCAGTGAAGCGCCAGGAGGTACCTCTGGAAACACCATATATTTT.